A selection of T cell receptor beta chains follows, all from one sample in a study of shared clonotypes between healthy human individuals. Method: immunoSEQ multiplex PCR; TCRdb's copy keeps in-frame clones and lacks some. Of about 2.2 million clones detected, more than 85% appear once; the ten largest clones hold about 1.5%. Specimen: naive CD8+ T cells from PBMCs. The receptors shown here come from a man aged 18 to 30 in good health. Some clones in this sample may be carry-over from other donors' samples. Each CDR3 is given with its conserved first and last residue. D genes are given only for firm matches. A row's size may be missing; if present it is once, few, many or a size class.

TRBJ2-1	TRBV10-3	TRBD2	-	TGTGCCATCAGTGATTCCGGTCCGGGACTAGACAATGAGCAGTTCTTC	CAISDSGPGLDNEQFF
TRBJ2-2	TRBV9	-	-	TGTGCCAGCAGCGTAGGGCTGGGCGCCGGGGGGCTGTTTTTT	CASSVGLGAGGLFF
TRBJ2-4	TRBV27	-	-	TGTGCCAGCAGTTTATCGGTCGGGGGACTAGCCAAAAACATTCAGTACTTC	CASSLSVGGLAKNIQYF
TRBJ2-1	TRBV28	TRBD2	-	TGTGCCAGCAGTCCCGGACTAGCCGCCCCCTACAATGAGCAGTTCTTC	CASSPGLAAPYNEQFF
TRBJ2-4	TRBV7-9	TRBD2	-	TGTGCCAGCAGCCCTCCGGGACTAGGGACCAAAAACATTCAGTACTTC	CASSPPGLGTKNIQYF
TRBJ2-7	TRBV28	-	-	TGTGCCAGCAGTTCCACGGGGGACGGCCTTTCCTACGAGCAGTACTTC	CASSSTGDGLSYEQYF
TRBJ2-1	TRBV27	TRBD1	-	TGTGCCAGCAGTCCGGGACAGACTCCCTACAATGAGCAGTTCTTC	CASSPGQTPYNEQFF
TRBJ2-3	TRBV6-5	TRBD2	-	TGTGCCAGCAGTGGACTAGGAGGCACAGATACGCAGTATTTT	CASSGLGGTDTQYF
TRBJ1-1	TRBV27	-	once	TGTGCCAGCAGTTTATCGGGACTCTTGGCCGTCGGGGCTTTCTTT	CASSLSGLLAVGAFF
TRBJ2-7	TRBV7-2	-	-	TGTGCCAGCAGCAACACCCGGGGGTTCGAGCAGTACTTC	CASSNTRGFEQYF
TRBJ2-2	TRBV27	-	once	TGTGCCAGCAGTTTATGGTCAAACACCGGGGAGCTGTTTTTT	CASSLWSNTGELFF
TRBJ2-7	TRBV4-3	TRBD2	-	TGCGCCAGCAGCCAAGATAGTATGGCGGGAGCCTCCTACGAGCAGTACTTC	CASSQDSMAGASYEQYF
TRBJ2-6	TRBV9	-	-	TGTGCCAGCAGCGTAGAGCACAGGCCATCTGGGGCCAACGTCCTGACTTTC	CASSVEHRPSGANVLTF
TRBJ2-7	TRBV5-5	-	-	TGTGCCAGCAGCTTGAACGGGGGACGATTCTCCTACGAGCAGTACTTC	CASSLNGGRFSYEQYF
TRBJ1-2	TRBV13	TRBD1	once	TGTGCCAGCAGCTCGGGGACAGGGGGCGGCTATGGCTACACCTTC	CASSSGTGGGYGYTF
TRBJ2-3	TRBV19	-	-	TGTGCCAGTAGTATGTCCGGTTTGAGGGGCACAGATACGCAGTATTTT	CASSMSGLRGTDTQYF
TRBJ2-7	TRBV28	TRBD1	-	TGTGCCAGCAGTTCCTGGACAGGGGTTTCCTACGAGCAGTACTTC	CASSSWTGVSYEQYF
TRBJ2-7	TRBV4-1	TRBD2	-	TGCGCCAGCAGCCAAGATATGGGTCCAGCGGGAGGCCCCTACGAGCAGTACTTC	CASSQDMGPAGGPYEQYF
TRBJ2-2	TRBV12-5	TRBD1	-	TGTGCTAGTGGGGGACAGGAGAACACCGGGGAGCTGTTTTTT	CASGGQENTGELFF
TRBJ2-7	TRBV10-3	-	-	TGTGCCATCAGTGAGTCTATATTGGGGATCGGCTACGAGCAGTACTTC	CAISESILGIGYEQYF
TRBJ2-5	TRBV7-3	-	-	TGTGCCAGCAGCCCTCTGCGGACAGCCTGGGAGACCCAGTACTTC	CASSPLRTAWETQYF
TRBJ2-1	TRBV27	-	once	TGTGCCAGCAGTCAAAGACAGGAGGGCGATGAGCAGTTCTTC	CASSQRQEGDEQFF
TRBJ1-1	TRBV30	-	-	TGTGCCTGGAGTGTCGGCGGGAACACTGAAGCTTTCTTT	CAWSVGGNTEAFF
TRBJ2-3	TRBV7-3	TRBD2	-	TGTGCCAGCAGCTCACTAGCGGGTAGCACAGATACGCAGTATTTT	CASSSLAGSTDTQYF
TRBJ2-5	TRBV7-6	TRBD2	-	TGTGCCAGCAGCCTCGGGACTACCACCGCGGAGACCCAGTACTTC	CASSLGTTTAETQYF
TRBJ1-1	TRBV15	-	-	TGTGCCACCAGCAAAGGGGGACATTTGGATGAAGCTTTCTTT	CATSKGGHLDEAFF
TRBJ2-5	TRBV10-2	TRBD1	-	TGCGCCAGCAGTGACCTATGGACAGGGGGCGGCGAGACCCAGTACTTC	CASSDLWTGGGETQYF
TRBJ1-1	TRBV7-9	TRBD1	-	TGTGCCAGCGGAGCGCGGGGGACAGGGTGGGTCACTGAAGCTTTCTTT	CASGARGTGWVTEAFF
TRBJ2-1	TRBV5-1	-	-	TGCGCCAGCAGCTTGGAAGGGAGCCTCCCTTACAATGAGCAGTTCTTC	CASSLEGSLPYNEQFF
TRBJ2-7	TRBV21-1	-	-	TGTGCCAGCCCCTACGAGCAGTACTTC	CASPYEQYF
TRBJ1-2	TRBV28	-	-	TGTGCCAGCAGTACACGGCGGGAGAGCAACTATGGCTACACCTTC	CASSTRRESNYGYTF
TRBJ1-2	TRBV6-1	TRBD1	-	TGTGCCAGCACTGAGGCTCCCGGGACAGGGTCTGATGGCTACACCTTC	CASTEAPGTGSDGYTF
TRBJ2-3	TRBV9	-	once	TGTGCCAGCAGCTATACCCCCCTGCTGTCCACAGATACGCAGTATTTT	CASSYTPLLSTDTQYF
TRBJ2-1	TRBV10-3	-	-	TGTGCCATCAGGGGGAATGAGCAGTTCTTC	CAIRGNEQFF
TRBJ2-7	TRBV21-1	-	-	TGTGCCAGCATCCCCGGCCTGGCGGGTGCCTACGAGCAGTACTTC	CASIPGLAGAYEQYF
TRBJ2-3	TRBV2	-	-	TGTGCCAGCCCCTCCCGGTGGGATACGCAGTATTTT	CASPSRWDTQYF
TRBJ2-2	TRBV4-1	-	-	TGCGCCAGCAGCCAAGACCTCGCAGACACCGGGGAGCTGTTTTTT	CASSQDLADTGELFF
TRBJ2-7	TRBV7-9	-	-	TGTGCCAGCACCGGCGAAGGGTTCGAGCAGTACTTC	CASTGEGFEQYF
TRBJ2-6	TRBV9	TRBD1	-	TGTGCCAGCAGCGTGAGTACAGGGGGCCCTGGGGCCAACGTCCTGACTTTC	CASSVSTGGPGANVLTF
TRBJ2-2	TRBV10-3	TRBD1	few	TGTGCCATCAGTGAGTCTATCCGGACAGGGAACACCGGGGAGCTGTTTTTT	CAISESIRTGNTGELFF
TRBJ2-7	TRBV27	TRBD1	-	TGTGCCAGCAGTTTACAGGACAGGGACTACGAGCAGTACTTC	CASSLQDRDYEQYF
TRBJ2-1	TRBV7-2	-	-	TGTGCCAGCAGCTTTGAGACTGAAACCGTACACAATGAGCAGTTCTTC	CASSFETETVHNEQFF
TRBJ2-2	TRBV5-1	-	-	TGCGCCAGCACCGCGAACACCGGGGAGCTGTTTTTT	CASTANTGELFF
TRBJ2-5	TRBV18	TRBD2	-	TGTGCCAGCTCACCACCGTTAGGGGAGGGACAAGAGACCCAGTACTTC	CASSPPLGEGQETQYF
TRBJ1-5	TRBV19	-	once	TGTGCCAGTAGTATGGTTCCCGGTCAGCCCCAGCATTTT	CASSMVPGQPQHF
TRBJ2-1	TRBV7-2	-	-	TGTGCCAGCAGCTGGGGGGACTCTTCCAATGAGCAGTTCTTC	CASSWGDSSNEQFF
TRBJ1-2	TRBV27	TRBD1	-	TGTGCCAGCACTCCCTGGGGGTCCGGGACAGCTAACTATGGCTACACCTTC	CASTPWGSGTANYGYTF
TRBJ2-7	TRBV2	-	once	TGTGCCAGCAGTGACGATTACGAGCAGTACTTC	CASSDDYEQYF
TRBJ2-1	TRBV28	TRBD1	-	TGTGCCAGCAGTTCCATGACTTGGACAGGGGAGGACGTCGATGAGCAGTTCTTC	CASSSMTWTGEDVDEQFF
TRBJ2-1	TRBV9	TRBD2	-	TGTGCCAGCAGCGTAGGTCTAGCGGGCCACAATGAGCAGTTCTTC	CASSVGLAGHNEQFF
TRBJ1-4	TRBV27	TRBD1	-	TGTGCCAGCAGTTTTGGGACAGAGCCTCAAAAACTGTTTTTT	CASSFGTEPQKLFF
TRBJ2-3	TRBV10-1	TRBD1	-	TGCGCCAGTAACCCGGGACAGGGGGAGACAGATACGCAGTATTTT	CASNPGQGETDTQYF
TRBJ2-7	TRBV4-1	-	-	TGCGCCAGCAGCCAAGATCGAGGGATCTCCTACGAGCAGTACTTC	CASSQDRGISYEQYF
TRBJ2-5	TRBV7-9	-	-	TGTGCCAGCAGCCCGGTGTCATCCGGGGATATCGGGGAGACCCAGTACTTC	CASSPVSSGDIGETQYF